These 29 T cell receptor beta chains came from one sample sequenced in a study of blood T cell repertoires in COVID-19. The assay was immunoSEQ multiplex PCR, and TCRdb's table has in-frame clones only and misses some. The sample includes some 140,000 clones, around 79% of them seen just once. The sequencing sample was made of peripheral blood. The receptors originated from a man at least 80 years old with acute or convalescent COVID-19.

The V call is TRBV10-3, the J call TRBJ1-1; 9 positions match TRBD1. The germline gives CDR1 ENHRY, CDR2 SYGVKD. The CDR3 consists of 14 residues. After removal of 9 bases from V and 0 bases from J, the junction contained 5 bases not matched to a gene. The CDR3 DNA follows: TGTGCCATTCGGGACAGGGAAATGAACACTGAAGCTTTCTTT. It is translated as CAIRDREMNTEAFF.

This clone was seen repeatedly, ten times or more. This chain uses TRBV7-8 with TRBJ1-4; 9 bases are shared with TRBD1. The V segment lost 5 bases and the J segment 7 bases; nucleotides outside the gene matches: 8. The CDR3 has 15 residues. The germline V gene encodes CDR1 SGHVS and CDR2 FQNEAQ. The CDR3 reads CASSPTGGLGEKLFF. The CDR3 DNA sequence: TGTGCCAGCAGCCCCACAGGGGGCCTCGGTGAAAAACTGTTTTTT.

The chain combines TRBV28 with TRBJ1-1; 7 bases agree with TRBD1. V shed 6 bases and J 0 bases; nucleotides not matched to a gene: 4. CDR3 size: 14 residues. Germline CDR1 MDHEN, CDR2 SYDVKM. The CDR3 nucleotides are TGTGCCAGCAGGGCAGGGGGGATGAACACTGAAGCTTTCTTT. Translated, it gives CASRAGGMNTEAFF.

This clone appeared a single time. DNA for the CDR3: TGTGCCAGCAGACAGGGACTAGCGATGAACACCGGGGAGCTGTTTTTT. Encoded protein: CASRQGLAMNTGELFF. The genes are TRBV5-4 and TRBJ2-2, with 10 bases fitting TRBD2. V gave up 5 bases and J gave up 1 base; unmatched junction bases: 5. The CDR3 totals 16 residues. Germline V gene sequence: CDR1 SGHNT, CDR2 YYREEE (reference sequence).

The chain links TRBV6-1 to TRBJ1-1; TRBD1 matches 7 bases. Germline V lookup: CDR1 MNHNS, CDR2 SASEGT. V trimming: 4 bases; J trimming: 8 bases; junction bases outside the gene matches: 4. The CDR3 has 12 residues. The CDR3, as DNA: TGTGCCAGCAGTGCCACAGGGGAAGAAGCTTTCTTT. As protein: CASSATGEEAFF.

This clone was seen once. The V and J genes are TRBV18 and TRBJ2-7, with D possibly TRBD1 on 5 matching bases. V was trimmed by 2 bases and J by 7 bases, leaving 33 bases between them. The CDR3 is 20 residues long. Germline assignment: CDR1 KGHSH and CDR2 LQKENI. The CDR3 coding sequence is TGTGCCAGCTCACCAGTTGGGGCAGGTAAGGGTTCGGTGTCATCTTCGGAGCAGTACTTC. This codes for CASSPVGAGKGSVSSSEQYF.

This clone has a count of ten or more. J is TRBJ1-1 and V is TRBV6-5; D unresolved. This CDR3 is 13 amino acids long. The V gene's germline CDR1 is MNHEY and CDR2 SVGAGI. Trimming pared 6 bases from V and 2 bases from J, leaving 10 bases between. CDR3 loop: CASRTATNTEAFF. The CDR3 bases are TGTGCCAGCAGAACAGCCACCAACACTGAAGCTTTCTTT.

V usage is TRBV4-1 and J usage is TRBJ1-5; unclear D gene. The V gene's germline CDR1 is MGHRA and CDR2 YSYEKL. The CDR3 loop spans 15 amino acids. With 0 bases removed from V and 2 bases from J, the gap between germline ends came to 8 bases. The CDR3 protein is CASSQELTRNQPQHF. CDR3 nucleotide sequence: TGCGCCAGCAGCCAAGAACTCACTCGCAATCAGCCCCAGCATTTT.

The V gene is TRBV1, the J gene TRBJ1-6. TRBV1 counts as a pseudogene. The length of the CDR3 is 13 residues. CDR3 in amino acids: CTSSHLRDSPLHF. CDR3 coding DNA: TGCACCAGCAGCCACCTTCGGGATTCACCCCTCCACTTT.

This chain uses TRBV6-5 with TRBJ1-6; D uncertain. The germline CDR1 and CDR2 sequences are MNHEY and SVGAGI. Trimming shortened V by 2 bases and J by 9 bases, and 14 bases separated the two germline ends. The CDR3 totals 15 residues. CDR3 protein: CASSYIPYLSSPLHF. The CDR3 DNA follows: TGTGCCAGCAGTTACATCCCATATCTCAGTTCACCCCTCCACTTT.

This clone was observed a single time. V is TRBV6-5 and J is TRBJ1-1, with D possibly matching TRBD1 (5 bases). Germline V gene lookup returns CDR1 MNHEY and CDR2 SVGAGI. The V end was cut by 11 bases, the J end by 4 bases, with 17 bases between. The CDR3 spans 13 residues. CDR3 in DNA: TGTGCCTCAAGGAGGGGCGTGGGCACTGAAGCTTTCTTT. Translating gives CASRRGVGTEAFF.

The chain employs TRBV28 and TRBJ1-5; D gene uncertain. Trimming stripped 4 bases from V and 7 bases from J, with 11 bases between. CDR3 length: 13 residues. Germline lookup yields CDR1 MDHEN and CDR2 SYDVKM. DNA for the CDR3: TGTGCCAGCAGTTCTCTCACGAGCCAGCCCCAGCATTTT. It codes for CASSSLTSQPQHF.

The gene calls are TRBV5-4 and TRBJ2-2; the D gene is possibly TRBD1 (6 bases). V lost 4 bases to trimming and J lost 4 bases, with 17 bases between them. The CDR3 totals 16 residues. Germline V gives CDR1 SGHNT, CDR2 YYREEE (reference sequence). The CDR3 region is CASSQSPAGVTGELFF. In DNA form, the CDR3 reads TGTGCCAGCAGCCAATCCCCGGCAGGGGTCACCGGGGAGCTGTTTTTT.

The V call is TRBV19, the J call TRBJ1-2; 10 bases map to TRBD1. CDR1 and CDR2 from the germline V gene are LNHDA and SQIVND (reference sequence). This CDR3 contains 15 residues. J gave up 4 bases and V 3 bases, and 5 bases lay outside the gene matches. DNA of the CDR3: TGTGCCAGTAGTATTGGACAGGGGGAGGCCTATGGCTACACCTTC. It yields the protein CASSIGQGEAYGYTF.

V and J are TRBV3-1 (or the pseudogene TRBV3-2) and TRBJ1-2; TRBD1 agrees at 12 bases. The germline V gene encodes CDR1 LGHDT and CDR2 YNNKEL (reference sequence). The CDR3 covers 14 residues. With V trimmed by 3 bases and J by 6 bases, 2 bases remained unmatched. The CDR3 loop is CASSHGTGGDGYTF. As DNA, the CDR3 is TGTGCCAGCAGCCACGGGACAGGGGGCGATGGCTACACCTTC.

V usage is TRBV27 and J usage is TRBJ1-6; TRBD1 agrees at 8 bases. V shed 2 bases, J shed 9 bases, and the junction held 6 bases outside the gene matches. Looked up from germline, CDR1 is MNHEY and CDR2 is SMNVEV (reference sequence). The CDR3 is 15 amino acids. The CDR3 region has the DNA TGTGCCAGCAGTTTAGGTACAGGGGGGGGTTCACCCCTCCACTTT. It codes for CASSLGTGGGSPLHF.

V usage is TRBV10-3 and J usage is TRBJ2-1; 9 bases map to TRBD1. V lost 6 bases and J lost 10; bases outside the gene matches: 7. Germline lookup yields CDR1 ENHRY and CDR2 SYGVKD. CDR3 length: 13 residues. This CDR3 reads CAISGGQGSEQFF. CDR3 in DNA: TGTGCCATCAGCGGAGGACAGGGGAGCGAGCAGTTCTTC.

The chain has TRBV6-8 and TRBJ2-5, with TRBD1 matching over 7 bases. The length of the CDR3 is 15 residues. Germline V lookup: CDR1 MNHGY, CDR2 SAAAGT. V dropped 5 bases and J dropped 5; count of bases not matched to a gene: 11. The CDR3 protein is CASSTDRQGDETQYF. For the CDR3, the DNA is TGTGCCAGCAGTACCGATCGACAGGGTGACGAGACCCAGTACTTC.

The chain has TRBV2 and TRBJ2-1, with D possibly matching TRBD1 (6 bases). V lost 8 bases and J lost 5, with 7 bases in between. This CDR3 comprises 11 residues. Looked up from germline, CDR1 is SNHLY and CDR2 is FYNNEI. CDR3 sequence: CASQGNNEQFF. The CDR3 nucleotides are TGTGCCAGCCAGGGGAACAATGAGCAGTTCTTC. The full variable domain, completed using reference TRBV2 and TRBJ2-1, is EPEVTQTPSHQVTQMGQEVILRCVPISNHLYFYWYRQILGQKVEFLVSFYNNEISEKSEIFDDQFSVERPDGSNFTLKIRSTKLEDSAMYFCASQGNNEQFFGPGTRLTVL.

V and J are TRBV28 and TRBJ1-2; D is perhaps TRBD1 (6 bases). Germline V gives CDR1 MDHEN, CDR2 SYDVKM. V lost 6 bases to trimming and J lost 8 bases, with 25 bases between them. CDR3 length: 16 amino acids. CDR3 coding DNA: TGTGCCAGCAGCTCAACTACAGGGTTTGGGAGTGTCGGCTACACCTTC. Its translation is CASSSTTGFGSVGYTF.

The chain uses TRBV4-2 and TRBJ1-5, with D unresolved. This CDR3 is 16 amino acids long. V was clipped by 4 bases and J by 5 bases, with 18 bases between them. Per germline, CDR1 LGHNA and CDR2 YNFKEQ. CDR3 coding DNA: TGTGCCAGCAGCCCGGGAGGTGGAGGTGTGGATCAGCCCCAGCATTTT. Protein: CASSPGGGGVDQPQHF.

This clone was seen only a few times. The chain links TRBV5-1 to TRBJ2-2, with D maybe TRBD2 (5 bases). This CDR3 has 16 amino acids. V lost 0 bases and J lost 6, with 15 bases in between. Germline CDR1 reads SGHRS; CDR2 reads YFSETQ. In DNA form, the CDR3 reads TGCGCCAGCAGCTTGGACGGAGGTGGATTCGCCGGGGAGCTGTTTTTT. Translation: CASSLDGGGFAGELFF.

This clone has only one observation. V is TRBV18 and J is TRBJ1-6, with TRBD1 matching 7 bases. CDR3 length: 14 amino acids. In germline, CDR1 is KGHSH, CDR2 LQKENI. Losses at the gene ends were 5 bases for V and 7 bases for J; bases not matched to a gene: 5. The CDR3 DNA follows: TGTGCCAGCTCAGCCGGGACAGTAAATTCACCCCTCCACTTT. Translating it yields CASSAGTVNSPLHF. The full variable domain, completed using reference TRBV18 and TRBJ1-6, is NAGVMQNPRHLVRRRGQEARLRCSPMKGHSHVYWYRQLPEEGLKFMVYLQKENIIDESGMPKERFSAEFPKEGPSILRIQQVVRGDSAAYFCASSAGTVNSPLHFGNGTRLTVT.

The chain combines TRBV18 with TRBJ2-3; tentative D call: TRBD2 (5 bases). The germline V and J ends were trimmed by 2 bases and 1 base, with 7 bases remaining between them. Germline V gene sequence: CDR1 KGHSH, CDR2 LQKENI. The CDR3 contains 14 residues. The CDR3 region is CASSPTGGTDTQYF. The CDR3 region has the DNA TGTGCCAGCTCACCAACCGGGGGCACAGATACGCAGTATTTT. Filled out from reference TRBV18 and TRBJ2-3, the complete variable domain reads NAGVMQNPRHLVRRRGQEARLRCSPMKGHSHVYWYRQLPEEGLKFMVYLQKENIIDESGMPKERFSAEFPKEGPSILRIQQVVRGDSAAYFCASSPTGGTDTQYFGPGTRLTVL.

This chain links TRBV28 with TRBJ2-2; perhaps TRBD2 as D (7 bases). The CDR3 length is 15 residues. Germline V gene data show CDR1 as MDHEN and CDR2 as SYDVKM. V was trimmed by 6 bases and J by 5 bases, leaving 16 bases between them. For the CDR3, the DNA is TGTGCCAGCAGGGCGGGGGACAAATTAACCGGGGAGCTGTTTTTT. Translated: CASRAGDKLTGELFF.

This sequence joins TRBV10-3 and TRBJ2-7; D call uncertain. Trimming removed 3 bases at V and 0 bases at J, with 9 bases between. This CDR3 region has 14 residues. CDR1 and CDR2 (germline): ENHRY, SYGVKD. The DNA for the CDR3 is TGTGCCATCAGTGACGTCGTCGTCTCCTACGAGCAGTACTTC. It is translated as CAISDVVVSYEQYF.

The rearrangement uses TRBV6-5 and TRBJ1-5, with a weak D call TRBD1 (5 bases). CDR1 and CDR2 (germline): MNHEY, SVGAGI. The CDR3 is 15 amino acids. Trimming left V 5 bases short and J 5 bases short, with 16 bases between. CDR3 coding DNA: TGTGCCAGCAGTCTTGGGGTCGGGGGAGATCAGCCCCAGCATTTT. Translating it yields CASSLGVGGDQPQHF.

V gene TRBV6-1 combines with J gene TRBJ1-2; 9 bases map to TRBD1. Trimming took 1 base from V and 5 from J; bases not matched to a gene: 2. The CDR3 runs to 14 residues. Germline V CDR1 and CDR2: MNHNS, SASEGT. The CDR3 coding sequence is TGTGCCAGCAGTGAAGACAGGGGGCCATATGGCTACACCTTC. This codes for CASSEDRGPYGYTF.

The count of this clone is one. The chain joins TRBV5-5 to TRBJ2-1; 8 bases fit TRBD1. The V and J ends lost 0 bases and 4 bases, in that order; junction bases with no gene match: 6. CDR1 and CDR2 from the germline V gene are SGHKS and YYEKEE (reference sequence). The CDR3 has 16 amino acids. CDR3 sequence: CASSLVQGALYNEQFF. The CDR3 DNA sequence: TGTGCCAGCAGCTTGGTGCAGGGGGCTCTATACAATGAGCAGTTCTTC. The full variable domain, with the rest looked up from reference TRBV5-5 and TRBJ2-1, is DAGVTQSPTHLIKTRGQQVTLRCSPISGHKSVSWYQQVLGQGPQFIFQYYEKEERGRGNFPDRFSARQFPNYSSELNVNALLLGDSALYLCASSLVQGALYNEQFFGPGTRLTVL.